This TCR beta chain was sequenced during a study of radiotherapy plus CTLA-4 blockade in lung cancer. CDR3 size: 13 residues. Germline CDR1 and CDR2: SGHAT and FQNNGV. The V and J ends lost 3 bases and 6 bases respectively, with 11 bases between them. TCRdb keeps only in-frame clones here, not all; method: immunoSEQ multiplex PCR. The sample includes about 73,000 clones, around 90% of them seen just once. The sequencing used peripheral blood, collected from a patient treated with radiotherapy plus ipilimumab. The J gene is TRBJ1-1, the V gene TRBV11-2; perhaps TRBD1 as D (5 bases). The origin of this receptor is a human donor with non-small cell lung cancer that progressed on radiotherapy plus ipilimumab. The CDR3 nucleotides are TGTGCCAGCAGCTTCCGCGGGGGGGCTGAAGCTTTCTTT. Encoded protein: CASSFRGGAEAFF. The entire variable domain, with the rest obtained from reference TRBV11-2 and TRBJ1-1, is as follows: EAGVAQSPRYKIIEKRQSVAFWCNPISGHATLYWYQQILGQGPKLLIQFQNNGVVDDSQLPKDRFSAERLKGVDSTLKIQPAKLEDSAVYLCASSFRGGAEAFFGQGTRLTVV.